These T cell receptor beta chains were read from a single sample in a study of neurological immune-mediated disorders. One entry per CDR3 protein, called by TCRdb with MiXCR from the 5' RACE reads. The sample yields 70,000 to 75,000 distinct CDR3 sequences, about an eighth seen once. The sample taken for sequencing was PBMCs. Receptors were obtained from a female donor with HTLV-1-associated myelopathy (HAM/TSP). CDR3s include the opening cysteine and the closing phenylalanine or tryptophan. Fields, in order: D gene, clone size, J gene, V gene, CDR3 protein, CDR3 DNA. The D gene is left open where the match is weak. Clone size is stated in some rows and not others, as once, few, many or a class when expanded.

NA	many	TRBJ2-7	TRBV15	CATSRGRSSYEQYF	TGTGCCACCAGCAGAGGACGGAGCTCCTACGAGCAGTACTTC
TRBD1	many	TRBJ2-1	TRBV28	CASKPTETGGGDEQFF	TGTGCCAGCAAACCTACCGAGACAGGGGGCGGGGATGAGCAGTTCTTC
NA	medium-sized	TRBJ1-3	TRBV11-2	CASSQLGRSSGNTIYF	TGTGCCAGCAGCCAACTAGGACGAAGCTCTGGAAACACCATATATTTT
TRBD1	many	TRBJ2-1	TRBV6-1	CASSDPGQGAINEQFF	TGTGCCAGCAGTGATCCTGGACAGGGGGCGATCAATGAGCAGTTCTTC
NA	few	TRBJ1-2	TRBV14	CASSQEGPLGGYTF	TGTGCCAGCAGCCAAGAAGGGCCCCTTGGGGGCTACACCTTC
NA	NA	TRBJ2-7	TRBV11-3	CASSSGSGREQYF	TGTGCCAGCAGCTCGGGGTCTGGGAGGGAGCAGTACTTC
NA	few	TRBJ2-1	TRBV6-6	CASSYFVGGQNEQFF	TGTGCCAGCAGTTACTTCGTGGGGGGGCAAAATGAGCAGTTCTTC
TRBD2	many	TRBJ2-1	TRBV27	CASSLSAGGVNNEQFF	TGTGCCAGCAGTTTATCGGCGGGGGGAGTCAACAATGAGCAGTTCTTC
TRBD2	few	TRBJ2-1	TRBV6-2/TRBV6-3	CASTYGGRGDFANEQFF	TGTGCCAGCACCTACGGGGGGCGGGGGGATTTTGCCAATGAGCAGTTCTTC
NA	many	TRBJ1-2	TRBV5-1	CASRGGPDYGYTF	TGCGCCAGCAGAGGCGGACCCGACTATGGCTACACCTTC
TRBD2	many	TRBJ2-3	TRBV5-1	CASSVAAGGSTDTQYF	TGCGCCAGCAGCGTGGCAGCGGGGGGAAGCACAGATACGCAGTATTTT